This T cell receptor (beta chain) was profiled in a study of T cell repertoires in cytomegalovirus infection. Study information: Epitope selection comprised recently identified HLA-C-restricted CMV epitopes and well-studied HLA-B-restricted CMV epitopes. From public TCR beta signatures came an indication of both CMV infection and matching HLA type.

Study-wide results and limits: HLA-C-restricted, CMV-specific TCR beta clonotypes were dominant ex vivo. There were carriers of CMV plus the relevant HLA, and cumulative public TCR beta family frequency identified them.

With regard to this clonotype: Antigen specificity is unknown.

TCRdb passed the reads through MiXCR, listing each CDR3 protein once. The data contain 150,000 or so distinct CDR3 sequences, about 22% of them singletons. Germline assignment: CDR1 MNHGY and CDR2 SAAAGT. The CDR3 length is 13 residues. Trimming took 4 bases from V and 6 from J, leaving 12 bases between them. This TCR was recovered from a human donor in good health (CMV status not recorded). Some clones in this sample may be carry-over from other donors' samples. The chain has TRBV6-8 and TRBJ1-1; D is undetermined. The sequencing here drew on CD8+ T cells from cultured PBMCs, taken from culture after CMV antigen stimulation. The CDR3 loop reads CASSFQSGAEAFF. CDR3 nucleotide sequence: TGTGCCAGCAGTTTCCAATCAGGCGCTGAAGCTTTCTTT.